This TCR beta chain was captured in a study of blood T cells in healthy people across ages. Broader study findings: Higher diversity and more naive CD4+ cells were features of long-lived donors, compared to aged donors. Underestimates were what the diversity estimates from one million T cells were considered to be. Per million T cells, TCR beta diversity dropped roughly linearly as age increased.

About this clonotype itself: Its specificity is not known.

With each sample, at least 5 micrograms of total RNA were extracted. Primers used in a second PCR of roughly 6 to 11 cycles were a sample-barcoded 5' primer and a J-beta primer mix. TCRdb re-analysed the 5' RACE reads in MiXCR, keeping a single row per CDR3 protein. The sample contains about 1.8 million distinct CDR3 sequences, less than 50% of which appear only once. Sample: blood. The sequence was obtained from a woman aged 40 to 50 in good health.

The CDR3 bases are TGTGCCAGCAGCACTCCTGGGGGGTCATCGACTAACTATGGCTACACCTTC. Translating it yields CASSTPGGSSTNYGYTF. V and J are TRBV7-6 and TRBJ1-2; weak D call: TRBD1 (5 bases). The V gene lost 5 bases and the J gene lost 0 bases, with 19 bases spanning the gap. The CDR3 runs to 17 residues. Germline V lookup: CDR1 SGHVS, CDR2 FNYEAQ.